This T cell receptor (beta chain) was documented in a study of neurological immune-mediated disorders. cDNA synthesis was performed by 5'RACE with 10-nucleotide random UMIs. In TCRdb, the 5' RACE reads were re-called with MiXCR into one record per CDR3 protein. The sample gives about 74,000 distinct CDR3 sequences, roughly 5.6% of which show up once; about 8% is in the top ten. The sample holds many counts of this clonotype. A junction boundary mismatches the germline segment, possibly from a read error. This CDR3 spans 12 amino acids. Germline lookup yields CDR1 DFQATT and CDR2 SNEGSKA (reference sequence).

The chain has TRBV20-1 and TRBJ1-5, with 7 nucleotides matching TRBD1. The TCR sequence derives from a man younger than 35 with multiple sclerosis. The sequenced sample consisted of PBMCs. Written as DNA, the CDR3 is TGCAGTGCTTCGGGACGGGGACAGCCCCAGAATTTT. It encodes CSASGRGQPQNF.